Below, one T cell receptor beta chain is given with its context. The antigen remains unidentified. These data come from a study of T cell repertoires in cytomegalovirus infection. Study context: Carrying CMV and the relevant HLA type showed in public TCR beta signatures.

Study outcomes and limitations: Within the response measured ex vivo, HLA-C-restricted CMV-specific TCR beta clonotypes were dominant.

TCRdb recomputed calls from the reads with MiXCR, one row per CDR3 protein. Of hundreds of thousands of distinct CDR3 sequences in the sample, 25% to 30% are singletons; the top ten hold 15% to 20%. This receptor was obtained from a human donor in good health (CMV status not recorded). Some clones in this sample may be carry-over from other donors' samples. Sample: cultured PBMCs, taken from culture after CMV antigen stimulation.

Written as DNA, the CDR3 is TGCAGTGCTAGAAGCAGACTAGCGGCTAGCACAGATACGCAGTATTTT. This translates into CSARSRLAASTDTQYF. This sequence joins TRBV20-1 and TRBJ2-3, with 9 positions matching TRBD2. V was pared by 2 bases and J by 0 bases, with 6 bases of the junction left unmatched. CDR1 is DFQATT and CDR2 is SNEGSKA in the germline V gene (reference sequence). This CDR3 region has 16 residues.